This T cell receptor beta chain was documented in a study of lymphopenia after photon versus proton radiotherapy. The CDR3 is 17 residues long. V was pared by 4 bases and J by 4 bases, with 14 bases of the junction left unmatched. Germline V gene data show CDR1 as SGHRS and CDR2 as YFSETQ. Sequenced by immunoSEQ multiplex PCR; TCRdb stores in-frame clones only, minus some. The repertoire consists of under 15,000 clones, with around 92% occurring once and the leading ten covering roughly 3.3%. Study-level findings and limits: Authors raise, but do not show, better survival with proton therapy. Larger post-nadir TCR diversity loss correlated inversely with survival in deceased patients.

With regard to this clone: The antigen is not known.

The clonotype originates from a man aged 60 to 75 with pancreatic cancer. The chain has TRBV5-1 and TRBJ1-1; 9 bases align to TRBD1. The sample here was peripheral blood, taken from a patient treated with proton-based radiotherapy. CDR3 DNA sequence: TGCGCCAGCAGCCTACCTCCACAGGGGGCGGTGGGCACTGAAGCTTTCTTT. It yields the protein CASSLPPQGAVGTEAFF.